This T cell receptor (beta chain) was found in a study of T cell responses to AZD1222 COVID-19 vaccine. The length of the CDR3 is 14 residues. Germline loops: CDR1 SGHTA, CDR2 FQGNSA. The V end was cut by 6 bases, the J end by 4 bases, with 15 bases between. The repertoire was sequenced with immunoSEQ multiplex PCR; TCRdb's copy has only in-frame clones and lacks some. The table lists 150,000 to 200,000 clones, 92% of them singletons, with around 0.99% in the top ten. The receptor was isolated from an adult who received the AZD1222 COVID-19 vaccine. The chain is built from TRBV7-2 and TRBJ1-1, with D perhaps matching TRBD1 (5 bases). The specimen comprised peripheral blood, sampled 28 days after the second AZD1222 dose. For the CDR3, the DNA is TGTGCCAGCAGGTTTAGGGGTCCGGGCACTGAAGCTTTCTTT. Translation gives CASRFRGPGTEAFF.